The 13 T cell receptor beta chains below were found in one sample sequenced in a study of shared clonotypes between healthy human individuals. Generated by immunoSEQ multiplex PCR, the TCRdb table keeps only in-frame clones and is missing some. In the table there are under 650,000 clones, 90% to 96% of which are singletons. The sequenced sample was naive CD4+ T cells sorted from blood. Described subset: CD45RA+ positively selected. All receptors come from a woman between 25 and 40 years old in good health.

This sequence joins TRBV10-3 and TRBJ1-2; D ambiguous. This CDR3 comprises 13 residues. Trimming pared 5 bases from V and 6 bases from J, leaving 13 bases between. Germline V CDR1 and CDR2: ENHRY, SYGVKD. Here the CDR3 reads CAISSFRRNGYTF. The CDR3 region has the DNA TGTGCCATCAGTTCCTTTAGACGAAATGGCTACACCTTC.

The gene calls are TRBV7-9 and TRBJ1-1, with 11 bases that match TRBD1. Germline V gene sequence: CDR1 SEHNR, CDR2 FQNEAQ (reference sequence). CDR3 length: 18 residues. V gave up 6 bases and J gave up 1 base; unmatched junction bases: 13. The CDR3 sequence is CASSQGRGQGVGNTEAFF. The DNA for the CDR3 is TGTGCCAGCAGTCAGGGCCGGGGACAGGGGGTAGGGAACACTGAAGCTTTCTTT.

The chain has TRBV5-1 and TRBJ2-6, with D unclear. CDR1 is SGHRS, CDR2 YFSETQ, per germline. V shed 0 bases and J shed 2 bases, with 9 bases lying between them. This CDR3 has 16 residues. The CDR3: CASSLVSGAGANVLTF. The CDR3 DNA reads TGCGCCAGCAGCTTGGTATCGGGTGCTGGGGCCAACGTCCTGACTTTC.

The V call is TRBV27, the J call TRBJ2-5, with 7 nucleotides matching TRBD2. CDR1 and CDR2 from the germline V gene are MNHEY and SMNVEV (reference sequence). The CDR3 extends over 13 amino acids. With V trimmed by 6 bases and J by 5 bases, 6 bases remained unmatched. In DNA form, the CDR3 reads TGTGCCAGCAGGGGAGGGGCGCGTGAGACCCAGTACTTC. As protein: CASRGGARETQYF.

This chain joins TRBV5-1 and TRBJ2-1; 11 bases are a match to TRBD1. Germline V gene lookup returns CDR1 SGHRS and CDR2 YFSETQ. The V and J ends lost 6 bases and 7 bases, in that order; junction bases with no gene match: 15. The CDR3 runs to 17 residues. CDR3 sequence reads: CASTIWTGGPLRNEQFF. The DNA of the CDR3 is TGCGCCAGCACAATTTGGACAGGGGGCCCTCTGAGGAATGAGCAGTTCTTC. The full variable domain, in which reference TRBV5-1 and TRBJ2-1 provide the parts outside the CDR3, is KAGVTQTPRYLIKTRGQQVTLSCSPISGHRSVSWYQQTPGQGLQFLFEYFSETQRNKGNFPGRFSGRQFSNSRSEMNVSTLELGDSALYLCASTIWTGGPLRNEQFFGPGTRLTVL.

V and J are TRBV28 and TRBJ1-5, with no clear D. Germline CDR1 reads MDHEN; CDR2 reads SYDVKM. V dropped 4 bases and J dropped 10 bases, with 8 bases sitting between them. CDR3 length equals 11 residues. The CDR3: CASSSNEPQHF. In DNA, the CDR3 is TGTGCCAGCAGTTCGAACGAACCCCAGCATTTT.

J is TRBJ1-1 and V is TRBV14; maybe TRBD1 (6 bases). Germline V CDR1 and CDR2: SGHDN, FVKESK. The CDR3 sequence is 13 residues long. V lost 1 base and J lost 10, with 13 bases in between. This CDR3 is CASSQVNRAGAFF. The DNA for the CDR3 is TGTGCCAGCAGCCAAGTAAACAGGGCGGGAGCTTTCTTT.

V is TRBV7-2 and J is TRBJ2-5; no clear D. The CDR3 loop spans 12 amino acids. V was pared by 1 base and J by 7 bases, with 7 bases between. Germline V gives CDR1 SGHTA, CDR2 FQGNSA. CDR3 coding DNA: TGTGCCAGCAGCTTAGATCTTGGGACCCAGTACTTC. It specifies CASSLDLGTQYF.

The rearrangement links TRBV5-1 to TRBJ1-2; 9 nucleotides line up with TRBD1. CDR1 SGHRS and CDR2 YFSETQ come from the germline V gene. With 3 bases clipped from V and 6 bases from J, the junction kept 15 bases outside the gene matches. The CDR3 is 17 residues long. CDR3 sequence: CASSSRTGTGTLNGYTF. The CDR3 DNA is TGCGCCAGCAGCTCCAGGACCGGGACAGGGACTTTGAATGGCTACACCTTC.

The chain couples TRBV6-5 to TRBJ1-4; 8 bases align to TRBD1. V gave up 5 bases and J gave up 6 bases; unmatched junction bases: 5. Germline V gene lookup returns CDR1 MNHEY and CDR2 SVGAGI. CDR3 length: 14 residues. Here the CDR3 reads CASSLTGADEKLFF. CDR3 sequence (DNA): TGTGCCAGCAGTCTGACAGGGGCCGATGAAAAACTGTTTTTT.

This chain links TRBV5-1 with TRBJ2-1, with 14 positions matching TRBD2. The CDR3 loop spans 15 amino acids. CDR1 and CDR2 from the germline V gene are SGHRS and YFSETQ. Trimming took 0 bases from V and 14 from J; bases not matched to a gene: 7. CDR3 amino acids: CASSLVQATSGREFF. The CDR3, as DNA: TGCGCCAGCAGCTTGGTCCAGGCGACTAGCGGGAGGGAGTTCTTC.

The chain joins TRBV11-2 to TRBJ2-7, with 7 bases aligning to TRBD2. Trimming cost V 3 bases and J 3 bases; bases outside gene matches: 5. The CDR3 is made up of 14 amino acids. Germline-derived CDR1 and CDR2 are SGHAT and FQNNGV. The CDR3 loop reads CASSFASGNYEQYF. The CDR3 DNA follows: TGTGCCAGCAGCTTTGCTAGCGGAAACTACGAGCAGTACTTC.

The V call is TRBV19, the J call TRBJ2-6; D is undetermined. V was cut by 6 bases and J by 2 bases, with 8 bases left in between. CDR3 size: 14 residues. The germline V gene has CDR1 LNHDA and CDR2 SQIVND (reference sequence). The CDR3 DNA sequence: TGTGCCAGTAGATCGTCGGCTGGGGCCAACGTCCTGACTTTC. This gives the protein CASRSSAGANVLTF.